Here is one T cell receptor (beta chain) with its context. Its antigen is unknown. The data stem from a study of identical twins' blood T cells. Study outcomes and limitations: Each donor's most abundant TCRbeta clonotypes shared more CDR3 sequences with her twin than unrelated donors.

Germline values: CDR1 MNHEY, CDR2 SVGAGI. Trimming pared 2 bases from V and 7 bases from J, leaving 15 bases between. This CDR3 is built from 15 residues. Libraries were made from RNA as TCR cDNA, using a modified protocol. In the source study's methods: Each library had roughly 2 to 3.6 million CDR3 reads and about 95,000 to nearly 550,000 clonotypes. From the 5' RACE reads, TCRdb called clonotypes with MiXCR, one entry per CDR3 protein. TCRdb's processing, not the authors', yielded these V and J calls. In the table there are 350,000 to 400,000 distinct CDR3 sequences, about 28% of which are singletons.

This chain joins TRBV6-5 and TRBJ2-1, with D possibly TRBD2 on 6 matching bases. The sample comprised PBMCs. The TCR sequence derives from a woman aged 18 to 49 in good health. CDR3: CASSYGGTLPNEQFF. In nucleotides, the CDR3 is TGTGCCAGCAGTTACGGGGGGACGCTCCCAAATGAGCAGTTCTTC.